The next 25 T cell receptor beta chains were all read from a single sample in a study of blood T cell repertoires in COVID-19. Sequenced by immunoSEQ multiplex PCR; TCRdb stores in-frame clones only, minus some. The sample yields almost 250,000 clones, around 88% seen once. Sequenced material: PBMCs or T cells enriched from blood (not recorded which). Every receptor here comes from a woman aged 25 to 39 who had recovered from COVID-19.

This sequence joins TRBV30 and TRBJ2-7; perhaps TRBD1 as D (5 bases). The germline V and J ends were trimmed by 2 bases and 1 base, with 9 bases remaining between them. The CDR3 spans 13 residues. From germline, CDR1 is GTSNPN and CDR2 SVGIG (reference sequence). The CDR3 loop is CAWSRGLSYEQYF. CDR3 in DNA: TGTGCCTGGAGTAGGGGCCTATCCTACGAGCAGTACTTC.

The gene calls are TRBV30 and TRBJ1-1; D gene unclear. The CDR3 runs to 12 residues. Germline V gene sequence: CDR1 GTSNPN, CDR2 SVGIG (reference sequence). V lost 4 bases to trimming and J lost 7 bases, with 13 bases between them. CDR3 sequence: CAWTVGHLEAFF. The CDR3 region has the DNA TGTGCCTGGACGGTTGGGCACCTTGAAGCTTTCTTT.

This clone was observed at least ten times. CDR3 nucleotides: TGTGCCAGCTCAAAGGACACAACCTACGAGCAGTACTTC. Its protein product is CASSKDTTYEQYF. This chain uses TRBV18 with TRBJ2-7, with D perhaps matching TRBD1 (5 bases). CDR1 and CDR2 from the germline V gene are KGHSH and LQKENI. This CDR3 comprises 13 residues. The V end was cut by 5 bases, the J end by 2 bases, with 10 bases between.

The gene calls are TRBV2 and TRBJ1-6; D is ambiguous. This CDR3 comprises 13 residues. V was clipped by 11 bases and J by 1 base, with 9 bases between them. CDR1 and CDR2 from the germline V gene are SNHLY and FYNNEI. The CDR3 reads CAGRGSYNSPLHF. The DNA for the CDR3 is TGTGCCGGGCGAGGGTCCTATAATTCACCCCTCCACTTT.

The CDR3 loop reads CATSGQPSTEQYF. In DNA form, the CDR3 reads TGTGCCACCAGCGGACAACCTTCGACTGAGCAGTACTTC. This chain connects TRBV15 to TRBJ2-7, with D maybe TRBD1 (5 bases). The V and J ends lost 5 bases and 7 bases respectively, with 15 bases between them. The CDR3 extends over 13 amino acids. From germline, CDR1 is LNHNV and CDR2 YYDKDF (reference sequence).

The chain is built from TRBV7-6 and TRBJ1-1, with 10 bases aligning to TRBD1. The CDR3 extends over 16 amino acids. V shed 1 base, J shed 8 bases, and the junction held 10 bases outside the gene matches. Germline CDR1 and CDR2: SGHVS and FNYEAQ. CDR3 in amino acids: CASSLGSGTGVGEAFF. The CDR3 nucleotides are TGTGCCAGCAGCTTAGGGTCTGGGACAGGGGTCGGGGAAGCTTTCTTT. Drawing the rest from reference TRBV7-6 and TRBJ1-1, the complete variable domain is GAGVSQSPRYKVTKRGQDVALRCDPISGHVSLYWYRQALGQGPEFLTYFNYEAQQDKSGLPNDRFSAERPEGSISTLTIQRTEQRDSAMYRCASSLGSGTGVGEAFFGQGTRLTVV.

V and J are TRBV28 and TRBJ1-1; 7 nucleotides match TRBD1. With 3 bases clipped from V and 7 bases from J, the junction kept 2 bases outside the gene matches. Germline CDR1 MDHEN, CDR2 SYDVKM. The CDR3 runs to 12 residues. CDR3: CASSLGQFEAFF. The CDR3, as DNA: TGTGCCAGCAGTTTGGGACAGTTTGAAGCTTTCTTT.

This clone was counted a single time. This CDR3 reads CSVEGAAGAEKLFF. In nucleotides, the CDR3 is TGCAGCGTTGAAGGTGCCGCCGGAGCGGAAAAACTGTTTTTT. The genes are TRBV29-1 and TRBJ1-4, with D unresolved. The CDR3 extends over 14 amino acids. The germline V gene has CDR1 SQVTM and CDR2 ANQGSEA. V was clipped by 1 base and J by 8 bases, with 14 bases between them. The variable domain in full, completed from reference TRBV29-1 and TRBJ1-4, reads SAVISQKPSRDICQRGTSLTIQCQVDSQVTMMFWYRQQPGQSLTLIATANQGSEATYESGFVIDKFPISRPNLTFSTLTVSNMSPEDSSIYLCSVEGAAGAEKLFFGSGTQLSVL.

The gene calls are TRBV19 and TRBJ2-1; TRBD2 matches 15 bases. Losses at the gene ends were 10 bases for V and 9 bases for J; bases not matched to a gene: 10. Germline V gene data show CDR1 as LNHDA and CDR2 as SQIVND (reference sequence). The CDR3 is made up of 15 amino acids. The CDR3 protein is CATLGLAGGGGEQFF. The CDR3 nucleotides read TGTGCCACCCTCGGACTAGCGGGAGGGGGAGGTGAGCAGTTCTTC.

This rearrangement joins TRBV5-1 to TRBJ1-1; 7 nucleotides align to TRBD1. The length of the CDR3 is 15 residues. V gave up 0 bases and J gave up 1 base; unmatched junction bases: 3. Germline assignment: CDR1 SGHRS and CDR2 YFSETQ. CDR3 loop: CASSLVQGENTEAFF. DNA for the CDR3: TGCGCCAGCAGCTTGGTTCAGGGGGAGAACACTGAAGCTTTCTTT.

The chain has TRBV25-1 and TRBJ2-1, with TRBD1 as a possible D gene (6 bases). The germline V gene has CDR1 MGHDK and CDR2 SYGVNS. V was shortened by 10 bases and J by 4 bases, with 20 bases between the two germline ends. The length of the CDR3 is 15 residues. The CDR3 loop reads CATENRDALYNEQFF. For the CDR3, the DNA is TGTGCCACCGAAAACAGGGACGCTCTATACAATGAGCAGTTCTTC.

The V and J genes are TRBV28 and TRBJ1-2, with 9 bases matching TRBD1. The CDR3 has 15 amino acids. After removal of 6 bases from V and 3 bases from J, the junction contained 8 bases not matched to a gene. Germline loops: CDR1 MDHEN, CDR2 SYDVKM. CDR3 nucleotide sequence: TGTGCCAGCAGGGGCGGGACAGGGAGGCACTATGGCTACACCTTC. It translates to CASRGGTGRHYGYTF.

This chain joins TRBV27 and TRBJ1-2, with D tentatively TRBD1 (6 bases). Between the trimmed V and J ends, which lost 2 bases and 8 bases, there was a span of 12 bases. CDR3 size: 13 residues. CDR1 MNHEY and CDR2 SMNVEV come from the germline V gene (reference sequence). In DNA, the CDR3 is TGTGCCAGCAGTTTAACAGGGTTGGTCGGCTACACCTTC. It specifies CASSLTGLVGYTF.

V gene TRBV7-2 combines with J gene TRBJ2-7; 14 nucleotides line up with TRBD2. The germline V gene encodes CDR1 SGHTA and CDR2 FQGNSA. This CDR3 comprises 17 residues. Trimming at V came to 3 bases and at J to 4 bases, leaving 8 bases not matched to a gene. The CDR3 bases are TGTGCCAGCAGCTTGAGGGGACTAGCGGGAGACAGTTACGAGCAGTACTTC. It translates to CASSLRGLAGDSYEQYF.

V gene TRBV5-6 combines with J gene TRBJ2-5, with D possibly matching TRBD1 (5 bases). CDR3 length equals 16 residues. Trimming took off 0 bases at V and 3 bases at J, with 15 bases between the two ends. The V gene's germline CDR1 is SGHDT and CDR2 YYEEEE. The CDR3: CASSLAGWGREETQYF. The DNA for the CDR3 is TGTGCCAGCAGCTTGGCAGGATGGGGCAGGGAAGAGACCCAGTACTTC.

This rearrangement joins TRBV28 to TRBJ2-2; 8 bases are a match to TRBD1. V was pared by 3 bases and J by 1 base, with 13 bases of the junction left unmatched. This CDR3 spans 19 amino acids. Looked up from germline, CDR1 is MDHEN and CDR2 is SYDVKM. The CDR3 reads CASSFGRWPGQENTGELFF. The DNA for the CDR3 is TGTGCCAGCAGTTTTGGTCGGTGGCCGGGACAGGAGAACACCGGGGAGCTGTTTTTT. The whole variable domain, filled in from reference TRBV28 and TRBJ2-2, reads DVKVTQSSRYLVKRTGEKVFLECVQDMDHENMFWYRQDPGLGLRLIYFSYDVKMKEKGDIPEGYSVSREKKERFSLILESASTNQTSMYLCASSFGRWPGQENTGELFFGEGSRLTVL.

The chain has TRBV7-6 and TRBJ2-1; 7 bases agree with TRBD2. The trim removed 1 base at V and 1 base at J, leaving 4 bases unmatched. Germline V gene sequence: CDR1 SGHVS, CDR2 FNYEAQ. This CDR3 region has 16 residues. In DNA, the CDR3 is TGTGCCAGCAGCTTAGTTGGCGGGGGATCCTACAATGAGCAGTTCTTC. Translated, it gives CASSLVGGGSYNEQFF.

This chain joins TRBV6-5 and TRBJ1-2, with TRBD1 matching over 8 bases. The germline CDR1 and CDR2 sequences are MNHEY and SVGAGI. The CDR3 consists of 15 residues. Trimming removed 2 bases from V and 4 bases from J; junction bases left unmatched: 6. The DNA for the CDR3 is TGTGCCAGCAGTTACCGGACAGGGTCCTTCTATGGCTACACCTTC. As protein: CASSYRTGSFYGYTF.

V gene TRBV19 combines with J gene TRBJ2-3, with 9 bases aligning to TRBD1. The junction had 14 bases not matched to a gene; V was cut back by 6 bases and J by 7 bases. This CDR3 contains 16 residues. Germline CDR1 and CDR2: LNHDA and SQIVND (reference sequence). CDR3 DNA sequence: TGTGCCAGTAGCCGACACGGGACAGGGACACAGAATACGCAGTATTTT. Translating it yields CASSRHGTGTQNTQYF.

The CDR3 region is CAWTPGSNTIYF. In nucleotides, the CDR3 is TGTGCCTGGACTCCCGGGAGCAACACCATATATTTT. The chain combines TRBV30 with TRBJ1-3; no firm D call. The CDR3 totals 12 residues. Trimming cost V 4 bases and J 7 bases, with 11 bases left between them. The V gene's germline CDR1 is GTSNPN and CDR2 SVGIG (reference sequence).

V is TRBV28 and J is TRBJ1-2, with 7 bases that match TRBD1. Germline CDR1 is MDHEN and CDR2 is SYDVKM. V trimming: 5 bases; J trimming: 2 bases; junction bases outside the gene matches: 8. This CDR3 has 15 amino acids. The CDR3 sequence is CASSLTWTGNYGYTF. CDR3 sequence (DNA): TGTGCCAGCAGTCTTACCTGGACAGGAAACTATGGCTACACCTTC.

The V call is TRBV2, the J call TRBJ1-1, with 7 bases that match TRBD1. The CDR3 totals 13 residues. Per the germline V gene, CDR1 is SNHLY and CDR2 is FYNNEI. V lost 6 bases to trimming and J lost 3 bases; unmatched junction nucleotides: 4. The CDR3 protein is CASSRDRHTEAFF. The CDR3 nucleotides read TGTGCCAGCAGCCGGGACAGACACACTGAAGCTTTCTTT.

The CDR3 loop reads CASSQVEGAYEQYF. CDR3 bases: TGTGCCAGCAGCCAAGTTGAAGGGGCCTACGAGCAGTACTTC. The chain combines TRBV3-1 (or the pseudogene TRBV3-2) with TRBJ2-7, with D possibly being TRBD1 (5 bases). The CDR3 is 14 residues long. V gave up 1 base and J gave up 2 bases, with 9 bases separating them. Germline V gene sequence: CDR1 LGHDT, CDR2 YNNKEL (reference sequence).

The genes are TRBV9 and TRBJ1-6; tentatively, D is TRBD1 (5 bases). The CDR3 extends over 14 amino acids. Trimming left V 0 bases short and J 7 bases short, with 8 bases between. The V gene's germline CDR1 is SGDLS and CDR2 YYNGEE. This CDR3 reads CASSVAGGNSPLHF. In DNA form, the CDR3 reads TGTGCCAGCAGCGTAGCGGGGGGGAATTCACCCCTCCACTTT.

The chain recombines TRBV5-5 with TRBJ1-2; D is unresolved. Germline V lookup: CDR1 SGHKS, CDR2 YYEKEE (reference sequence). V dropped 0 bases and J dropped 5 bases, with 8 bases sitting between them. The CDR3 has 13 amino acids. Here the CDR3 DNA reads TGTGCCAGCAGCTTGGGCCCAGAATATGGCTACACCTTC. Translated, it gives CASSLGPEYGYTF. Supplemented by reference TRBV5-5 and TRBJ1-2, the full variable domain reads DAGVTQSPTHLIKTRGQQVTLRCSPISGHKSVSWYQQVLGQGPQFIFQYYEKEERGRGNFPDRFSARQFPNYSSELNVNALLLGDSALYLCASSLGPEYGYTFGSGTRLTVV.